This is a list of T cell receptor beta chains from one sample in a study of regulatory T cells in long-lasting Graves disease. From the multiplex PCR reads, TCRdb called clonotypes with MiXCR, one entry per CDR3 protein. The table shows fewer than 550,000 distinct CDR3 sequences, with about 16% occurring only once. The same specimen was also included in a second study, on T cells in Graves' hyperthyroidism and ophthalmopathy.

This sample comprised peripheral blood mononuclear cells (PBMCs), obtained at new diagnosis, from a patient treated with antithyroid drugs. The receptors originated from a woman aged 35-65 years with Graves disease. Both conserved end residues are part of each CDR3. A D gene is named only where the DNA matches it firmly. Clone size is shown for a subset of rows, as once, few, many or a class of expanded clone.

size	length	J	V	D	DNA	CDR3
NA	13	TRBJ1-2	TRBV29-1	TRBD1	TGCAGCGGTACCGGGACAGGGTTTAGAGGCTACACCTTC	CSGTGTGFRGYTF
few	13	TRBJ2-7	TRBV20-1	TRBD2	TGCAGTGCCACCCTAGCGGGGGGGAGTCGTCAGTACTTC	CSATLAGGSRQYF
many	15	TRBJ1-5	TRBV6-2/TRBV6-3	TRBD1	TGTGCCAGCAGTGGGGGACAGGTTATCCTTCAGCCCCAGCATTTT	CASSGGQVILQPQHF
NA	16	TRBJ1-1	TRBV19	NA	TGTGCCAGTGGGGCTCTCTGGGGACAATCTTCCACTGAAGCTTTCTTT	CASGALWGQSSTEAFF
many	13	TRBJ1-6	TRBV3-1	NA	TGTGCCAGCAGCCCTGGGAGTAATTCACCCCTCCACTTT	CASSPGSNSPLHF
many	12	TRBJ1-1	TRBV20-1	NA	TGCAGTGCGCTTGACGTGAACACTGAAGCTTTCTTT	CSALDVNTEAFF
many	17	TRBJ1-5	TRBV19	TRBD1	TGTGCCAGTAGTAGAACGACAGGGATGGGTAGCAATCAGCCCCAGCATTTT	CASSRTTGMGSNQPQHF
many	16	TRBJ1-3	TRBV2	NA	TGTGCCAGCAGTGAAGGGGCACTAGAGTACGGAAACACCATATATTTT	CASSEGALEYGNTIYF
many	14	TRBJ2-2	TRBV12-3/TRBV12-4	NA	TGTGCCAGCAGTTTACGGACCCCGGCCGGGGAGCTGTTTTTT	CASSLRTPAGELFF
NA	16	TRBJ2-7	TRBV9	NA	TGTGCCAGCAGCGTACTCGGGACCGATAGATCCTACGAGCAGTACTTC	CASSVLGTDRSYEQYF
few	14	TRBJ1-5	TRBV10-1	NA	TGCGCCAGCAGTCCACAGGGTCTACATCAGCCCCAGCATTTT	CASSPQGLHQPQHF
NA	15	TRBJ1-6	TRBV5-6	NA	TGTGCCAGCAGCTTTTTTCAGGGAAATAATTCACCCCTCCACTTT	CASSFFQGNNSPLHF
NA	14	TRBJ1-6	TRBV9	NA	TGTGCCAGCACCCCAAGGGGGGATAATTCACCCCTCCACTTT	CASTPRGDNSPLHF
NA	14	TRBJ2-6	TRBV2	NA	TGTGCCAGCAGTGGCAGGATGGGGGCCAACGTCCTGACTTTC	CASSGRMGANVLTF
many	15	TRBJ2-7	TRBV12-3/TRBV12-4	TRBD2	TGTGCCAGCAGTCGGAGCGGGGGGGCCTCCTACGAGCAGTACTTC	CASSRSGGASYEQYF
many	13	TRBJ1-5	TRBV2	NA	TGTGCCAGCTCGCGGACAGAAAATCAGCCCCAGCATTTT	CASSRTENQPQHF
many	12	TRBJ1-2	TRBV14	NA	TGTGCCAGCAGCCAAGGACAGTATGGCTACACCTTC	CASSQGQYGYTF
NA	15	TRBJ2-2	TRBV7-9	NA	TGTGCCAGCAGCTCTTTGGAAGGGATAGGCGGGGAGCTGTTTTTT	CASSSLEGIGGELFF
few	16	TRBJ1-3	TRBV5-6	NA	TGTGCCAGCAGCTTGCCGGGCGGCAGGGCAGGAAACACCATATATTTT	CASSLPGGRAGNTIYF
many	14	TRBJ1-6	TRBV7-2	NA	TGTGCCAGCAGCAGGGAGAGATTTAATTCACCCCTCCACTTT	CASSRERFNSPLHF
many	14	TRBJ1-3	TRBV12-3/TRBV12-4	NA	TGTGCCAGCAGCTTTGGCTCCTCTGGAAACACCATATATTTT	CASSFGSSGNTIYF
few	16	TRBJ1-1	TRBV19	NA	TGTGCCAGTAGTATTTTTGGGAGCCTTGCGGACACTGAAGCTTTCTTT	CASSIFGSLADTEAFF
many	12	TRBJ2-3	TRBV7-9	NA	TGTGCCAGCAGCCAGGAGGGGGTTACGCAGTATTTT	CASSQEGVTQYF
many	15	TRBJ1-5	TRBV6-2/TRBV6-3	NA	TGTGCCAGCAGTGCAGGGGATACCAGCAATCAGCCCCAGCATTTT	CASSAGDTSNQPQHF
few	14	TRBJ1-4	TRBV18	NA	TGTGCCAGCTCACCCCCCGAGGTCCCCGAAAAACTGTTTTTT	CASSPPEVPEKLFF
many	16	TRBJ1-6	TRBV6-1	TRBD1	TGTGCCAGCAGTGATAGCCCGGGACAGCCTAATTCACCCCTCCACTTT	CASSDSPGQPNSPLHF